The entry below gives a single T cell receptor beta chain sequence along with its context. The antigen remains undetermined. TCRdb's copy holds only in-frame clones and misses some; the assay was immunoSEQ multiplex PCR. The repertoire includes tens of thousands of clones, 90% of them detected once, and approximately 15% sits in the top ten. The data originate from a study of PD-1 blockade in classical Hodgkin lymphoma. V was shortened by 6 bases and J by 5 bases, with 16 bases between the two germline ends. The CDR3 runs 14 residues. The germline gives CDR1 SNHLY, CDR2 FYNNEI. Time point of the sample: cycle 4 day 1 (C4D1), after five to seven weeks of nivolumab. Relapses following autologous stem cell transplantation were seen in all patients, with brentuximab vedotin exposure varying. General study results and limits: Prior to therapy, complete responders displayed diversity much like that of newly diagnosed patients.

This clonotype originated in a human donor with classical Hodgkin lymphoma. This chain connects TRBV2 to TRBJ1-1; perhaps TRBD1 as D (5 bases). The sample here was peripheral blood mononuclear cells (PBMCs), taken before the fourth cycle of nivolumab. CDR3 nucleotides: TGTGCCAGCAGACGGGAGGGGATGGGGACTGAAGCTTTCTTT. It codes for CASRREGMGTEAFF.